This T cell receptor beta chain comes out of a study of OX40 agonist ivuxolimab in advanced cancers. The method was immunoSEQ multiplex PCR; TCRdb's version includes in-frame clones alone and lacks a portion of them. The sample yields 45,000 to 50,000 clones, more than 70% seen once. The sample was CD4+ or CD8+ T cells sorted from blood, taken in a trial of the OX40 agonist ivuxolimab. This sequence originates from an adult with an advanced solid tumor such as melanoma, head and neck, liver or kidney cancer.

The CDR3 spells CASSLGGGYQPQHF. The CDR3 DNA reads as TGTGCCAGCAGCTTAGGGGGGGGATATCAGCCCCAGCATTTT. The chain uses TRBV11-2 and TRBJ1-5, with a weak D call TRBD1 (5 bases). Germline values: CDR1 SGHAT, CDR2 FQNNGV. V was clipped by 1 base and J by 5 bases, with 9 bases between them. The CDR3 totals 14 residues.